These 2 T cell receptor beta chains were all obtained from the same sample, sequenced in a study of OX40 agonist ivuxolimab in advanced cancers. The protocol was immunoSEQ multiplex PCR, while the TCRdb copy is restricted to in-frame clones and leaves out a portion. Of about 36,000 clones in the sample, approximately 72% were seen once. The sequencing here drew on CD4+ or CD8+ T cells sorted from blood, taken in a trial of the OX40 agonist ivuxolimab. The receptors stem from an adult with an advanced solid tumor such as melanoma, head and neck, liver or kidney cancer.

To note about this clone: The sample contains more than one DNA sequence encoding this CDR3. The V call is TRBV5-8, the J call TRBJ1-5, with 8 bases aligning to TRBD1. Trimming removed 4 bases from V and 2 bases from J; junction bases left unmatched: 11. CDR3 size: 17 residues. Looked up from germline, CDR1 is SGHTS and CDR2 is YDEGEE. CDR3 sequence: CASSAGQGKRGNQPQHF. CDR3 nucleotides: TGTGCCAGCAGCGCCGGACAGGGCAAGAGGGGCAATCAGCCCCAGCATTTT.

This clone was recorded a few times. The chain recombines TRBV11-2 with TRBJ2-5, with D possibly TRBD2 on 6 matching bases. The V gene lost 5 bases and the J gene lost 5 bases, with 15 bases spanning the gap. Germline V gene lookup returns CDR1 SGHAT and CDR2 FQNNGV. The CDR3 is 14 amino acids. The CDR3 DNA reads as TGTGCCAGCAGCCCCGAGGCAGGGAGGGAGACCCAGTACTTC. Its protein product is CASSPEAGRETQYF.